Detailed here is one T cell receptor beta chain. This clone's antigen is unknown. No base qualities exist here, and no much larger clone lies one base off it. The sample belongs to a study of T cell repertoires in cytomegalovirus infection (dated by TCRdb to the late 2010s). Looking at the study overall: Peptide stimulations targeted recently identified HLA-C-restricted CMV epitopes, whose presentation resists viral immunomodulation, together with well-studied HLA-B-restricted epitopes. The HLA type of each donor mattered for the analysis, because public TCR beta signatures pointed to carriage of CMV infection along with the matching HLA type.

Points the paper makes about the study in general: The ex vivo response was dominated by HLA-C-restricted CMV-specific TCR beta clonotypes, and the single most frequent clonotype in two of eight donors was supplied by these HLA-C-restricted clonotypes. Cumulative frequency of public TCR beta family members discriminated carriers of CMV infection plus the relevant HLA type in this cohort and an independent approximately 370-donor cohort.

The reads were generated on an Illumina HiSeq 1500. TCRdb reanalyzed the raw reads on its own, using fastp at Q25 for trimming and MiXCR for clone calling, and kept in-frame beta chains. For every CDR3 protein sequence, its rows merge into one entry that carries the most common genes and DNA. The sample table contains some 800,000 distinct CDR3 sequences; only one count was recorded for approximately 29% of them. The leading ten clones occupy approximately 13% of the sample. This specimen's treatment or condition label, interpreted: in vitro stimulation with specific CMV peptide epitopes to enrich CMV-specific T cells. The source material was cultured CD8+ T cells from PBMCs, sampled from culture after CMV antigen stimulation. This TCR was sampled from a human donor in good health (CMV status not recorded). Some clones in this sample may be carry-over from other donors' samples.

The DNA is as follows: TGTGCCAGCAGTGAAGGGGACGGTTACAATGAGCAGTTCTTC. It specifies CASSEGDGYNEQFF. The rearranged chain carries TRBV2 and TRBJ2-1, with the D call perhaps TRBD1 or TRBD2, as 5 bases match in each case. The germline ends are 8 bases apart after V is trimmed by 1 base and J by 4 bases. The CDR3 starts with the cysteine, ends with the phenylalanine, and has 14 residues. Left in the record is the CDR3 DNA by itself, 42 bases read in frame from the first base. The germline V gene yields SNHLY for CDR1 and FYNNEI for CDR2.